This T cell receptor (beta chain) was obtained from a study of blood T cells in healthy people across ages. A second 7 to 11 cycle PCR used barcoded and J-beta primers. One entry per CDR3 protein results from TCRdb running MiXCR on the 5' RACE reads. The sample holds about 570,000 distinct CDR3 sequences; approximately 25% are singletons and the top ten take approximately 18%. Study findings and constraints: Unsorted PBMCs prevented conclusive naive versus antigen-experienced comparison. Long-lived donors exceeded aged donors in naive CD4+ cells and diversity. A roughly linear age-dependent decrease characterized TCR beta diversity per million T cells.

As regards this clonotype: Its cognate antigen is unknown.

The CDR3 totals 15 residues. V lost 0 bases and J 2 bases, leaving 11 bases between the germline ends. Per germline, CDR1 SGHRS and CDR2 YFSETQ. V gene TRBV5-1 combines with J gene TRBJ2-5; no firm D call. This TCR derives from a woman between 70 and 85 years old in good health. The sequenced sample was blood. Here the CDR3 DNA reads TGCGCCAGCAGCTTGGCTCCCCCCCCTCAAGAGACCCAGTACTTC. The encoded protein is CASSLAPPPQETQYF.